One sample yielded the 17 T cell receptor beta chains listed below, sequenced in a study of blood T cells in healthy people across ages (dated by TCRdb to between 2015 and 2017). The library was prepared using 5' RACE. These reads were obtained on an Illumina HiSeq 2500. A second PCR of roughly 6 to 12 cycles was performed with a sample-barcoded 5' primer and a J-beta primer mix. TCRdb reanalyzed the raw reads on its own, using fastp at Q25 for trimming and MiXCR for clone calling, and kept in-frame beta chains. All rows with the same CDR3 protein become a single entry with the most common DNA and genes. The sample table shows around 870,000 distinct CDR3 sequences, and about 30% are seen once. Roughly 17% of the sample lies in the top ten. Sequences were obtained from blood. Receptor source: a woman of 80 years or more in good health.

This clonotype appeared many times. The CDR3 here is CASSWDRELNYGYTF. The CDR3 nucleotides are TGTGCCAGCAGCTGGGACAGGGAACTGAACTATGGCTACACCTTC. The chain links TRBV5-6 to TRBJ1-2; 9 nucleotides line up with TRBD1. V was pared by 3 bases and J by 2 bases, with 5 bases of the junction left unmatched. Germline CDR1 is SGHDT and CDR2 is YYEEEE. The CDR3 is 15 residues long.

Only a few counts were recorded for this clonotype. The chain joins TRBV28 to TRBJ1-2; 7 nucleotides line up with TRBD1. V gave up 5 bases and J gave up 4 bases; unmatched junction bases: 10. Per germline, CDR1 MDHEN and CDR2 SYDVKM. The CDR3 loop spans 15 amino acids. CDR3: CASSRQGYSTYGYTF. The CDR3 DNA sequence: TGTGCCAGCAGTCGACAGGGTTATTCGACCTATGGCTACACCTTC.

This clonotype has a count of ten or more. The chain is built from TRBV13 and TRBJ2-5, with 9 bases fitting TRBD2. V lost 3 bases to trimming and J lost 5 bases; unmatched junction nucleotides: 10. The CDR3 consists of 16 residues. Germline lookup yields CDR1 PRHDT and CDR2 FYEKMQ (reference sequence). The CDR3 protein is CASSFNGRGGLETQYF. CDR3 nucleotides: TGTGCCAGCAGCTTCAACGGGCGGGGGGGCCTGGAGACCCAGTACTTC. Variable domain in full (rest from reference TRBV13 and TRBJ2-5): AAGVIQSPRHLIKEKRETATLKCYPIPRHDTVYWYQQGPGQDPQFLISFYEKMQSDKGSIPDRFSAQQFSDYHSELNMSSLELGDSALYFCASSFNGRGGLETQYFGPGTRLLVL.

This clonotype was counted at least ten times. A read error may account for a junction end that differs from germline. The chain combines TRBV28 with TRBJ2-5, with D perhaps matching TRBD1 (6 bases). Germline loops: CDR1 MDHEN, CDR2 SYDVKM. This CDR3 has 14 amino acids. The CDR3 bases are TGCGCCAGCAGCTTGTCCCAGGGGCAAGAGACCCAGTACTTC. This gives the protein CASSLSQGQETQYF.

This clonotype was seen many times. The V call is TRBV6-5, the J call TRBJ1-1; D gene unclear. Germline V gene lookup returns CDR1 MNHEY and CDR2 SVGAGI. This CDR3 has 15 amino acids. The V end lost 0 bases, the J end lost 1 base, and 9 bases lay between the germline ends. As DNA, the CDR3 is TGTGCCAGCAGTTACTCGAACCGACAGAACACTGAAGCTTTCTTT. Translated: CASSYSNRQNTEAFF.

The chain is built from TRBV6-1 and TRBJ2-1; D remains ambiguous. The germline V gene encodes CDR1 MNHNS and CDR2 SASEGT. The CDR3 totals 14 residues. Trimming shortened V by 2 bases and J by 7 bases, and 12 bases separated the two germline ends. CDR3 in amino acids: CASSEPSWGNEQFF. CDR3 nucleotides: TGTGCCAGCAGTGAACCCTCGTGGGGTAATGAGCAGTTCTTC.

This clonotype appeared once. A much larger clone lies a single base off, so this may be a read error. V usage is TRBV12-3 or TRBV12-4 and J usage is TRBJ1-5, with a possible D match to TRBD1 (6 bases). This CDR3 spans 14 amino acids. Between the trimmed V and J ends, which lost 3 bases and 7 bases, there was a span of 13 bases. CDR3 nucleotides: TGTGCCAGCAGTTTGGAGGGGAGGGGGCAGCCCCAGCATTTT. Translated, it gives CASSLEGRGQPQHF.

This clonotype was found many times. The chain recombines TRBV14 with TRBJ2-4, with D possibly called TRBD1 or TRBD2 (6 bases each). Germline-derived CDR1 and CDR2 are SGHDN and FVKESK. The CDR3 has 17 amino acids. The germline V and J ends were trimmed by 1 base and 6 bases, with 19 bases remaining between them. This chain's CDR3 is CASSQGEGGRLLNIQYF. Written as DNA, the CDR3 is TGTGCCAGCAGCCAAGGCGAGGGGGGCAGACTGTTAAACATTCAGTACTTC.

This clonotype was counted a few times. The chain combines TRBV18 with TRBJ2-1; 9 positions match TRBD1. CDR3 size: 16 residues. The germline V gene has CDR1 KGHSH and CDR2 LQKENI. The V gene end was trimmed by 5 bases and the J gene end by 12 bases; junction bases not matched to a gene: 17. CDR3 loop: CASSSRSGQGVDGQFF. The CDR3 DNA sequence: TGTGCCAGCTCATCACGTTCGGGACAGGGTGTCGATGGGCAGTTCTTC.

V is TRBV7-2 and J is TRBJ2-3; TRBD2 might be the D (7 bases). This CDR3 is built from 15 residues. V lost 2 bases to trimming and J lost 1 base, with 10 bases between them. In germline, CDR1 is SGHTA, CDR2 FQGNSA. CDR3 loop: CASSLHGGRTDTQYF. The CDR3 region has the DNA TGTGCCAGCAGCTTACACGGGGGGCGCACAGATACGCAGTATTTT.

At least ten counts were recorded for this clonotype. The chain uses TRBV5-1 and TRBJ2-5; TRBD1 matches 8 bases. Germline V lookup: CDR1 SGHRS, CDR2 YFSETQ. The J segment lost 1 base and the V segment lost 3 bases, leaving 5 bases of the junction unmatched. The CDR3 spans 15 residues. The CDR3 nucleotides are TGCGCCAGCAGCTCGATGACAGGGGCCCAAGAGACCCAGTACTTC. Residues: CASSSMTGAQETQYF.

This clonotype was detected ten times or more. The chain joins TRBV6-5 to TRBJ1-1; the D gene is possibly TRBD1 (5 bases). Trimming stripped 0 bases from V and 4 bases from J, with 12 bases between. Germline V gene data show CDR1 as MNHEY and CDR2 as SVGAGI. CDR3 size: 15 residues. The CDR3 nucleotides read TGTGCCAGCAGTTACTCGGGGGGAGTGGGCACTGAAGCTTTCTTT. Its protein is CASSYSGGVGTEAFF.

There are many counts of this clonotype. CDR3 in amino acids: CASSTGGFTDTQYF. CDR3 DNA sequence: TGTGCCAGCAGTACGGGGGGGTTCACAGATACGCAGTATTTT. V is TRBV6-5 and J is TRBJ2-3, with TRBD2 matching over 8 bases. Germline-derived CDR1 and CDR2 are MNHEY and SVGAGI. The CDR3 length is 14 residues. Trimming at V came to 5 bases and at J to 2 bases, leaving 3 bases not matched to a gene.

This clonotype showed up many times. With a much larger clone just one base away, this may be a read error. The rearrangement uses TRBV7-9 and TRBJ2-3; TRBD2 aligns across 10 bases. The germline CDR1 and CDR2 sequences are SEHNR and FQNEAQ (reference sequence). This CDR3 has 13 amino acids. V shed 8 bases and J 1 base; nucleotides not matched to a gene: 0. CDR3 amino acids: CASGTSGTDTQYF. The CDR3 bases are TGTGCCAGCGGGACTAGCGGCACAGATACGCAGTATTTT.

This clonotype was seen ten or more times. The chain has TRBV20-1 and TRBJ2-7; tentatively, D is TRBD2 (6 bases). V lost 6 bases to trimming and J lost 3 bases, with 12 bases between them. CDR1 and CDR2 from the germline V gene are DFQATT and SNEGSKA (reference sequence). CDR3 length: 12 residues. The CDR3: CSAPGLLYEQYF. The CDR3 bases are TGCAGTGCCCCGGGACTCCTCTACGAGCAGTACTTC.

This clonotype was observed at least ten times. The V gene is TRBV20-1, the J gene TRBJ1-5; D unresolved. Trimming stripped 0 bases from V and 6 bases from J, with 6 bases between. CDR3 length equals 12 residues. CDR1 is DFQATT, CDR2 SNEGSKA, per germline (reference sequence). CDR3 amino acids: CSARDQSQPQHF. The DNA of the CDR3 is TGCAGTGCTAGAGATCAAAGTCAGCCCCAGCATTTT.

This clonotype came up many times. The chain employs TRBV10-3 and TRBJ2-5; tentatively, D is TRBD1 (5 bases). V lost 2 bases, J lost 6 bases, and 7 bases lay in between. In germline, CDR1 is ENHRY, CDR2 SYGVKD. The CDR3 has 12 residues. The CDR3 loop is CAISEGAQTQYF. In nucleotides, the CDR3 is TGTGCCATCAGTGAGGGGGCTCAGACCCAGTACTTC.